Presented here are 7 T cell receptor beta chains from one specimen sequenced in a study of neurological immune-mediated disorders. TCRdb re-derived calls from the 5' RACE reads in MiXCR, one entry per CDR3 protein. The data hold tens of thousands of distinct CDR3 sequences, with approximately 10% observed a single time. Sequencing was carried out using PBMCs. These TCRs come from a man between 35 and 55 years old in good health.

In its sample, this clonotype was seen a few times. The chain uses TRBV7-9 and TRBJ1-2; D is unclear. Germline loops: CDR1 SEHNR, CDR2 FQNEAQ (reference sequence). The CDR3 has 16 amino acids. Trimming removed 5 bases at V and 2 bases at J, with 18 bases between. The CDR3 region is CASSPPHSLGNYGYTF. The CDR3 DNA reads TGTGCCAGCAGCCCTCCTCACAGCCTAGGGAACTATGGCTACACCTTC.

This clonotype was picked up many times. V gene TRBV29-1 combines with J gene TRBJ2-5; possibly TRBD2 for D (5 bases). From germline, CDR1 is SQVTM and CDR2 ANQGSEA. Deletions cut 7 bases from V and 4 bases from J, with 16 bases between. CDR3 length: 13 amino acids. CDR3 nucleotides: TGCAGCGCCGGAGGCCCCACCCTAGAGACCCAGTACTTC. It translates to CSAGGPTLETQYF.

This clonotype showed up many times. This rearrangement joins TRBV5-1 to TRBJ2-1, with D perhaps being TRBD1 or TRBD2 (6 bases each). This CDR3 is built from 17 residues. Germline CDR1 reads SGHRS; CDR2 reads YFSETQ. The V end lost 1 base, the J end lost 1 base, and 15 bases lay between the germline ends. The CDR3 loop reads CASSLLPGGASYNEQFF. As DNA, the CDR3 is TGCGCCAGCAGCTTGTTGCCCGGGGGCGCGTCCTACAATGAGCAGTTCTTC.

The J gene is TRBJ2-7, the V gene TRBV18; TRBD2 matches at 8 bases. V shed 5 bases, J shed 9 bases, and the junction held 18 bases outside the gene matches. Germline lookup yields CDR1 KGHSH and CDR2 LQKENI. The CDR3 is made up of 16 amino acids. CDR3 nucleotides: TGTGCCAGCTCAACAGAAAGCGGGAGCCTCCCCGGGGGGCAGTACTTC. Amino acid sequence: CASSTESGSLPGGQYF.

There are many counts of this clonotype. CDR3 sequence: CATSDLSSTGDRELFF. The CDR3 nucleotides read TGTGCCACCAGTGATTTGTCGTCGACAGGGGATCGGGAGCTGTTTTTT. This chain connects TRBV24-1 to TRBJ2-2; the match to TRBD1 covers 8 bases. The CDR3 extends over 16 amino acids. Germline V gives CDR1 KGHDR, CDR2 SFDVKD. J gave up 9 bases and V 0 bases, and 8 bases lay outside the gene matches.

This clonotype was counted ten times or more. The V gene is TRBV2, the J gene TRBJ2-1; maybe TRBD2 (6 bases). Trimming shortened V by 8 bases and J by 9 bases, and 14 bases separated the two germline ends. The CDR3 covers 12 residues. Germline V gene lookup returns CDR1 SNHLY and CDR2 FYNNEI. CDR3 bases: TGTGCCAGCCTTCTCGCGGGGACTGAGCAGTTCTTC. It yields the protein CASLLAGTEQFF.

The table lists this clonotype with many counts. This chain joins TRBV20-1 and TRBJ2-3; the D gene is possibly TRBD1 (5 bases). V was shortened by 5 bases and J by 0 bases, with 24 bases between the two germline ends. The CDR3 extends over 18 amino acids. Germline CDR1 and CDR2: DFQATT and SNEGSKA (reference sequence). The CDR3 here is CSARHALRGQPSTDTQYF. In DNA, the CDR3 is TGCAGTGCTCGTCACGCCCTCCGTGGACAACCAAGCACAGATACGCAGTATTTT.